A selection of T cell receptor beta chains follows, all from one sample in a study of blood T cell repertoires in COVID-19. The protocol was immunoSEQ multiplex PCR, while the TCRdb copy is restricted to in-frame clones and leaves out a portion. The sample has about 200,000 clones, around three quarters seen once; the top ten hold less than 6%. The specimen was peripheral blood. These receptors were collected from a woman in her seventies with acute or convalescent COVID-19. Both conserved end residues are part of each CDR3. The order of the fields is J gene, V gene, D gene, clone size, CDR3 DNA, CDR3 protein. The D gene is left open where the match is weak. Expanded clones get a size class; other rows say once, few or many, or leave the size out.

J gene: TRBJ1-1; V gene: TRBV10-3; D gene: NA; clone size: NA; CDR3 DNA: TGTGCCATCAGTGATAGGGCGGGCTCTGAAGCTTTCTTT; CDR3 protein: CAISDRAGSEAFF
J gene: TRBJ2-1; V gene: TRBV7-3; D gene: TRBD2; clone size: few; CDR3 DNA: TGTGCCAGCAGCTCTAGCGGGAGCCTAAGAGGGGAGCAGTTCTTC; CDR3 protein: CASSSSGSLRGEQFF
J gene: TRBJ2-3; V gene: TRBV11-2; D gene: NA; clone size: NA; CDR3 DNA: TGTGCCAGCAGCTTAACAATGTCTAGCACAGATACGCAGTATTTT; CDR3 protein: CASSLTMSSTDTQYF
J gene: TRBJ1-2; V gene: TRBV28; D gene: TRBD1; clone size: NA; CDR3 DNA: TGTGCCAGCAGGACAGGGGGCGACTATGGCTACACCTTC; CDR3 protein: CASRTGGDYGYTF
J gene: TRBJ1-1; V gene: TRBV18; D gene: NA; clone size: NA; CDR3 DNA: TGTGCCAGCTCACCATTGGGGTTGCGGGGGCATGAAGCTTTCTTT; CDR3 protein: CASSPLGLRGHEAFF
J gene: TRBJ1-5; V gene: TRBV19; D gene: NA; clone size: NA; CDR3 DNA: TGTGCCAGTAGTATAGTGGCAGGGTCTCAGCCCCAGCATTTT; CDR3 protein: CASSIVAGSQPQHF
J gene: TRBJ2-1; V gene: TRBV3-1/TRBV3-2; D gene: NA; clone size: NA; CDR3 DNA: TGTGCCAGCAGCCAAGACCACAGGGCCAGCTCCTACAATGAGCAGTTCTTC; CDR3 protein: CASSQDHRASSYNEQFF
J gene: TRBJ2-3; V gene: TRBV18; D gene: TRBD2; clone size: NA; CDR3 DNA: TGTGCCAGCTCACCACAGCCGAGCGGGAGTACAGATACGCAGTATTTT; CDR3 protein: CASSPQPSGSTDTQYF
J gene: TRBJ2-3; V gene: TRBV27; D gene: TRBD2; clone size: NA; CDR3 DNA: TGTGCCACCCGACTAGCGGGAGGGTTTGATACGCAGTATTTT; CDR3 protein: CATRLAGGFDTQYF
J gene: TRBJ2-5; V gene: TRBV27; D gene: TRBD1; clone size: NA; CDR3 DNA: TGTGCCAGCAGTTATTCTACAGGGGGCCGGGAGACCCAGTACTTC; CDR3 protein: CASSYSTGGRETQYF
J gene: TRBJ1-2; V gene: TRBV30; D gene: NA; clone size: NA; CDR3 DNA: TGTGCCTGGGACAGGTTCGGCTACACCTTC; CDR3 protein: CAWDRFGYTF
J gene: TRBJ2-2; V gene: TRBV28; D gene: TRBD2; clone size: NA; CDR3 DNA: TGTGCCAGCAGTTTGGCGGGAGCGGGCACCGGGGAGCTGTTTTTT; CDR3 protein: CASSLAGAGTGELFF
J gene: TRBJ1-6; V gene: TRBV28; D gene: NA; clone size: NA; CDR3 DNA: TGTGCCAGCAGTACAACCCGCTCCTATAATTCACCCCTCCACTTT; CDR3 protein: CASSTTRSYNSPLHF
J gene: TRBJ2-2; V gene: TRBV27; D gene: NA; clone size: NA; CDR3 DNA: TGTGCCAGCAGCCAGTCAAGCACCGGGGAGCTGTTTTTT; CDR3 protein: CASSQSSTGELFF
J gene: TRBJ1-6; V gene: TRBV28; D gene: NA; clone size: few; CDR3 DNA: TGTGCCAGCAGTTTGATAGGGGGGGATACTTATAATTCACCCCTCCACTTT; CDR3 protein: CASSLIGGDTYNSPLHF
J gene: TRBJ2-2; V gene: TRBV7-2; D gene: TRBD1; clone size: few; CDR3 DNA: TGTGCCAGCAGCTTTGGGACAGTGTACGGGGAGCTGTTTTTT; CDR3 protein: CASSFGTVYGELFF
J gene: TRBJ1-2; V gene: TRBV7-9; D gene: TRBD1; clone size: many; CDR3 DNA: TGTGCCAGCAGCCCTTCGGGACAGGGGGCTGATGGCTACACCTTC; CDR3 protein: CASSPSGQGADGYTF
J gene: TRBJ1-4; V gene: TRBV10-3; D gene: NA; clone size: NA; CDR3 DNA: TGTGCCATCAGTGAGAACCTAGAAAAACTGTTTTTT; CDR3 protein: CAISENLEKLFF
J gene: TRBJ2-1; V gene: TRBV19; D gene: NA; clone size: NA; CDR3 DNA: TGTGCCAGTAAGAGCAATGAGCAGTTCTTC; CDR3 protein: CASKSNEQFF
J gene: TRBJ2-5; V gene: TRBV29-1; D gene: NA; clone size: NA; CDR3 DNA: TGCAGCGTGAGGATAGAGCAAGAGACCCAGTACTTC; CDR3 protein: CSVRIEQETQYF
J gene: TRBJ1-1; V gene: TRBV19; D gene: NA; clone size: NA; CDR3 DNA: TGTGCCAGTAGCCACACGGTAGGGCAGGGCGACACTGAAGCTTTCTTT; CDR3 protein: CASSHTVGQGDTEAFF
J gene: TRBJ1-5; V gene: TRBV6-5; D gene: NA; clone size: NA; CDR3 DNA: TGTGCCAGCAGCCCAGGGGTGGGTCAGCCCCAGCATTTT; CDR3 protein: CASSPGVGQPQHF
J gene: TRBJ2-7; V gene: TRBV28; D gene: NA; clone size: NA; CDR3 DNA: TGTGCCAGCAGTCAATTCGGGGTAGGTCTCTACGAGCAGTACTTC; CDR3 protein: CASSQFGVGLYEQYF